These 5 T cell receptor beta chains originate from one sample sequenced in a study of breast tumors, draining lymph nodes, adjacent tissues (dated by TCRdb to about 2016). The lymph node samples were taken from the axillary draining lymph nodes of breast cancer patients. Libraries were constructed by multiplex PCR. TCRdb lists the instrument as Illumina HiSeq 2000. Starting from the raw public reads, TCRdb applied fastp trimming at Q25, assembled clones with MiXCR and retained in-frame beta chains. Entries that share a CDR3 protein sequence are merged under the most common genes and DNA. For this sample the table gives approximately 210,000 distinct CDR3 sequences, of which about 32% were detected only once. The top ten clones comprise over 1.1% of the sample. What was sequenced was axillary lymph node tissue. These receptors were taken from a female donor with breast cancer. Some clones in this sample may be carry-over from other donors' samples.

This chain links TRBV24-1 with TRBJ2-6, with TRBD1 matching 12 bases. The germline V gene encodes CDR1 KGHDR and CDR2 SFDVKD. With 4 bases clipped from V and 4 bases from J, the junction kept 7 bases outside the gene matches. The CDR3 loop spans 18 amino acids. CDR3 sequence (DNA): TGTGCCACCAGTGAGACGGGACAGGGGGCTATGGGGGCCAACGTCCTGACTTTC. It specifies CATSETGQGAMGANVLTF.

This clonotype was counted many times. The CDR3: CASSLAENQGWGNEQFF. The DNA of the CDR3 is TGTGCCAGCAGCTTAGCGGAGAACCAGGGTTGGGGCAATGAGCAGTTCTTC. V usage is TRBV7-2 and J usage is TRBJ2-1, with D possibly being TRBD1 (5 bases). This CDR3 is 17 amino acids long. V lost 0 bases and J lost 6, with 18 bases in between. In germline, CDR1 is SGHTA, CDR2 FQGNSA.

This clonotype has just a few counts. An end of the junction does not agree with germline; a read error may underlie this. The chain carries TRBV11-1 and TRBJ1-5, with D hard to call. Per germline, CDR1 SGHAT and CDR2 FQDESV (reference sequence). The CDR3 totals 13 residues. This chain's CDR3 is CAGSLNSNQPQHF. The CDR3 nucleotides read TGTGCCGGCAGTTTGAATAGCAATCAGCCCCAGCATTTT.

This clonotype showed up many times. CDR3 coding DNA: TGTGCCAGCAGGATTGGGGTCTTCACAGATACGCAGTATTTT. Translated: CASRIGVFTDTQYF. This chain links TRBV7-8 with TRBJ2-3; D gene uncertain. Germline V CDR1 and CDR2: SGHVS, FQNEAQ. The V end was cut by 6 bases, the J end by 2 bases, with 12 bases between. The CDR3 extends over 14 amino acids. The full variable domain, in which reference TRBV7-8 and TRBJ2-3 provide the parts outside the CDR3, is GAGVSQSPRYKVAKRGQDVALRCDPISGHVSLFWYQQALGQGPEFLTYFQNEAQLDKSGLPSDRFFAERPEGSVSTLKIQRTQQEDSAVYLCASRIGVFTDTQYFGPGTRLTVL.

The table lists this clonotype with many counts. The J gene is TRBJ2-1, the V gene TRBV7-9; D uncertain. Looked up from germline, CDR1 is SEHNR and CDR2 is FQNEAQ (reference sequence). This CDR3 has 17 residues. Trimming pared 5 bases from V and 3 bases from J, leaving 20 bases between. Here the CDR3 DNA reads TGTGCCAGCAGCAGACCGGTTCGCTCACCTGACTACAATGAGCAGTTCTTC. Protein sequence: CASSRPVRSPDYNEQFF.